This paragraph covers one T cell receptor (beta chain) sequence. Its antigen is not known. This sample is part of a study of somatic mutations in cytotoxic T cells in rheumatoid arthritis. Turning to the study itself: At nearly 100% purity, some V beta antibody-stained T-cell populations were flow-sorted, and these included V beta1+ cells that were sequenced for TCRB. Study-wide results and caveats: Unidentified antigens were the targets of the expanded CD8+ clones. Clonality of CD8+ T cells, which was compared between rheumatoid arthritis patients and age-matched healthy controls, did not differ significantly.

The V and J ends lost 7 bases and 0 bases, in that order; junction bases with no gene match: 7. Per germline, CDR1 MNHNY and CDR2 SVGAGI (reference sequence). This CDR3 is built from 16 residues. Original processing notes: Some patient CD8+ clones were larger than 1%, and these rarely matched published virus-specific TCRB sequences. Using immunoSEQ multiplex PCR, the repertoire was profiled, and TCRdb retains in-frame clones only, with some absent. The V and J calls and the clone size are those of that table, but D and trimming were determined from the DNA. The sample has 10,000 to 12,000 clones; 89% are singletons.

The source material was CD4+ T cells sorted from blood. This clonotype was obtained from a woman in her late teens or twenties with rheumatoid arthritis. This chain connects TRBV6-6 to TRBJ2-3; 10 bases fit TRBD2. CDR3 residues: CASTKGLAVSTDTQYF. CDR3 bases: TGTGCCAGCACCAAAGGACTAGCGGTGAGCACAGATACGCAGTATTTT.